This T cell receptor (beta chain) emerged from a study of T-cell memory formation after mild COVID-19. The CDR3 runs to 14 residues. Germline V gene lookup returns CDR1 SGHNT and CDR2 YYREEE (reference sequence). V trimming: 4 bases; J trimming: 8 bases; junction bases outside the gene matches: 8. This clonotype turned up a few times. A single record per CDR3 protein comes from TCRdb applying MiXCR to the 5' RACE reads. The sample yields under 150,000 distinct CDR3 sequences, roughly 15% seen once. The rearrangement uses TRBV5-4 and TRBJ2-4; 8 nucleotides agree with TRBD2. The specimen was PBMCs or a T cell subset sorted from them (not recorded which). The receptor comes from an adult woman who had mild COVID-19 (a few samples of this study predate the infection). Cell type and time point are not known. CDR3 residues: CASSGGGNSDIQYF. CDR3 DNA sequence: TGTGCCAGCAGCGGCGGGGGGAATTCGGACATTCAGTACTTC.